This is a list of T cell receptor beta chains from one sample in a study of metastatic and nonmetastatic thyroid tumors. TCRdb reprocessed the PCR reads using MiXCR. This repertoire shows tens of thousands of clones, about 18% found once; its top ten account for about 10%. The specimen sequenced was blood. The receptors were sampled from a female donor with papillary thyroid cancer or a benign thyroid nodule (not recorded which). Some clones in this sample may be carry-over from other donors' samples. Both conserved end residues are trimmed from each CDR3. Size is omitted from some rows. Given values are once, few, many or a class for expanded clones.

abundance | j_gene | v_gene | CDR3aa
many | TRBJ1-3 | TRBV3-1 | ASSQGRGPGNTIY
many | TRBJ2-2 | TRBV27 | ASSLSVANTGELF
. | TRBJ2-1 | TRBV24-1 | STSYLVEQF
. | TRBJ2-1 | TRBV11-2 | ASSPGPGQGRNEQF
many | TRBJ2-2 | TRBV12-3/TRBV12-4 | ASSRTGGNTGELF
few | TRBJ2-2 | TRBV5-1 | ASSFEVWSTTGELF
. | TRBJ2-3 | TRBV28 | ASSSPGTGGLIDTQY
many | TRBJ2-5 | TRBV7-2 | ASSSGLAGAGRETQY
many | TRBJ2-5 | TRBV3-1 | ASSQSGLEETQY
many | TRBJ1-1 | TRBV20-1 | SASSLNTEAF
medium-sized | TRBJ1-6 | TRBV12-3/TRBV12-4 | ASSLQGTANSPLH
many | TRBJ2-1 | TRBV19 | ASSSLAGGTEQF
. | TRBJ2-3 | TRBV20-1 | SARDGGSTDTQY
. | TRBJ1-1 | TRBV20-1 | SALKLSGQGNTEAF
. | TRBJ2-7 | TRBV28 | ASIFLRDYYEQY
. | TRBJ2-2 | TRBV19 | ASSMGHTGELF
many | TRBJ2-3 | TRBV5-1 | ASTRAEPTDTQY
many | TRBJ2-3 | TRBV29-1 | SVEERQGWSTDTQY
many | TRBJ2-1 | TRBV7-9 | ASSPGTAPNEQF
many | TRBJ2-1 | TRBV11-3 | ASSWDRLKDEQF
few | TRBJ1-2 | TRBV28 | ASSEAQLYGYT
. | TRBJ1-1 | TRBV11-1 | ASSLFGDYTGTNTEAF
medium-sized | TRBJ2-7 | TRBV7-8 | ASSLFQGATYEQY
many | TRBJ2-1 | TRBV20-1 | SAREFGQGLEEQF
many | TRBJ1-2 | TRBV28 | ASSLFSRTGTILNYGYT
many | TRBJ1-2 | TRBV4-3 | ASSFAPGSNYGYT
few | TRBJ2-3 | TRBV19 | ASTGLAGGGGPDTQY
many | TRBJ1-1 | TRBV6-6 | ASSYGTGDTEAF
many | TRBJ2-1 | TRBV20-1 | SARSTSDHEQF
few | TRBJ1-6 | TRBV5-1 | ASSLGMPGTGGRNSPLH
few | TRBJ2-7 | TRBV15 | ATSAGDRAYYQY
many | TRBJ1-2 | TRBV19 | ASRPTGGYGYT
many | TRBJ2-1 | TRBV6-1 | ASSWTGEGEQF
many | TRBJ2-7 | TRBV28 | ASSLLGPNEQY
. | TRBJ2-2 | TRBV20-1 | SARDMRGNTGELF
. | TRBJ2-7 | TRBV5-1 | ASGPLAGGGEQY
many | TRBJ1-2 | TRBV27 | ASSEQGAYDGYT
. | TRBJ1-2 | TRBV20-1 | SARARDSSNYGYT
. | TRBJ1-2 | TRBV9 | ASSVGTAPNYFYT
. | TRBJ1-3 | TRBV30 | AWSVLGTAGNTIY
. | TRBJ2-7 | TRBV11-2 | ASSFSVGQGAYEQY
once | TRBJ2-3 | TRBV9 | ASSVYGTPTDTQY
. | TRBJ1-3 | TRBV18 | ASSPLQWRDSGNTIY
many | TRBJ2-1 | TRBV28 | ASSFGPGAEQF
. | TRBJ2-7 | TRBV18 | ASSPQGLAGYEQY
. | TRBJ2-7 | TRBV4-2 | ASSQVRKESGTGPGEQY
many | TRBJ2-1 | TRBV11-2 | ASSLSLGSYNEQF
few | TRBJ1-4 | TRBV28 | ASSPAPLNEKLF
many | TRBJ2-1 | TRBV18 | ASSPRSKSGTSGRANEQF
many | TRBJ1-5 | TRBV18 | ASSYVGQADQPQH
. | TRBJ2-1 | TRBV6-4 | ASIDRAWGGNEQF
. | TRBJ1-5 | TRBV20-1 | SARDPGQGSGQPQH
many | TRBJ1-5 | TRBV5-4 | ASSFRYWVAGNQPQH
many | TRBJ1-6 | TRBV5-4 | ASSLDRGSPLH
many | TRBJ2-1 | TRBV20-1 | SAPLAGGPLNEQF
many | TRBJ1-5 | TRBV5-5 | ASSLEGRLNQPQH
. | TRBJ1-5 | TRBV10-1 | ASSGKGRAQPQH
. | TRBJ2-6 | TRBV12-3/TRBV12-4 | ASSPTIWSSGANVLT
medium-sized | TRBJ1-2 | TRBV12-3/TRBV12-4 | ASSYFGTESGYT